Each of the 28 T cell receptor beta chains below was sequenced from the same sample in a study of TIL therapy for anti-PD-1-resistant metastatic lung cancer. Noted time point: pre-treatment sample, taken before nivolumab and TIL therapy. The libraries were made with immunoSEQ v3. Some clones are missing from TCRdb's copy, which holds only in-frame ones; the method was immunoSEQ multiplex PCR. The table records tens of thousands of clones, around 86% of them present only once. Here the sequenced sample was blood, taken at baseline. These receptors all come from a person aged 25-85 years with non-small cell lung cancer.

This clone was counted once. The chain uses TRBV11-2 and TRBJ2-1; D gene ambiguous. The CDR3 totals 14 residues. The V gene's germline CDR1 is SGHAT and CDR2 FQNNGV. The germline V and J ends were trimmed by 3 bases and 0 bases, with 6 bases remaining between them. This CDR3 is CASSFVSSYNEQFF. CDR3 bases: TGTGCCAGCAGCTTTGTGAGCTCCTACAATGAGCAGTTCTTC.

This chain connects TRBV7-2 to TRBJ1-5, with a possible D match to TRBD1 (6 bases). Germline V gives CDR1 SGHTA, CDR2 FQGNSA. V shed 1 base and J shed 0 bases, with 10 bases lying between them. The CDR3 contains 16 residues. For the CDR3, the DNA is TGTGCCAGCAGCTTAGTAGGGGGGGATAGCAATCAGCCCCAGCATTTT. Residues: CASSLVGGDSNQPQHF.

This clone was observed once. V gene TRBV19 combines with J gene TRBJ2-1; weak D call: TRBD2 (5 bases). V lost 3 bases to trimming and J lost 5 bases, with 11 bases between them. CDR1 and CDR2 from the germline V gene are LNHDA and SQIVND (reference sequence). The CDR3 loop spans 14 amino acids. CDR3 DNA: TGTGCCAGTAGTATTGGAGGCCAGAACAATGAGCAGTTCTTC. Protein sequence: CASSIGGQNNEQFF. Full variable domain (remainder filled in from reference TRBV19 and TRBJ2-1): DGGITQSPKYLFRKEGQNVTLSCEQNLNHDAMYWYRQDPGQGLRLIYYSQIVNDFQKGDIAEGYSVSREKKESFPLTVTSAQKNPTAFYLCASSIGGQNNEQFFGPGTRLTVL.

This clone was detected only a few times. The CDR3 DNA reads TGTGCCAGCAGCCACAGGGGGCTGCTCACTGAAGCTTTCTTT. Translating it yields CASSHRGLLTEAFF. This rearrangement joins TRBV3-1 (or the pseudogene TRBV3-2) to TRBJ1-1, with 8 bases identical to TRBD1. The CDR3 sequence is 14 residues long. Germline CDR1 reads LGHDT; CDR2 reads YNNKEL (reference sequence). The V gene end was trimmed by 3 bases and the J gene end by 4 bases; junction bases not matched to a gene: 4.

The V call is TRBV7-3, the J call TRBJ1-1; no firm D call. The V end was cut by 5 bases, the J end by 1 base, with 17 bases between. In germline, CDR1 is SGHTA, CDR2 FQGTGA. This CDR3 comprises 16 residues. The CDR3 nucleotides read TGTGCCAGCAGCCCCGGGTCGACCCTAAGGAACACTGAAGCTTTCTTT. This translates into CASSPGSTLRNTEAFF.

CDR3 coding DNA: TGTGCCAGCAGCTCCCAGGCGAACACTGAAGCTTTCTTT. Translated, it gives CASSSQANTEAFF. The chain couples TRBV11-2 to TRBJ1-1; D unclear. The CDR3 runs 13 residues. Trimming took off 4 bases at V and 1 base at J, with 7 bases between the two ends. Germline lookup yields CDR1 SGHAT and CDR2 FQNNGV.

The J gene is TRBJ2-1, the V gene TRBV30; D call uncertain. Trimming shortened V by 0 bases and J by 0 bases, and 3 bases separated the two germline ends. The CDR3 is 13 amino acids. Germline-derived CDR1 and CDR2 are GTSNPN and SVGIG (reference sequence). CDR3 DNA sequence: TGTGCCTGGAGTGTCGGCTCCTACAATGAGCAGTTCTTC. Translating gives CAWSVGSYNEQFF. The full variable domain, with the rest looked up from reference TRBV30 and TRBJ2-1, is SQTIHQWPATLVQPVGSPLSLECTVEGTSNPNLYWYRQAAGRGLQLLFYSVGIGQISSEVPQNLSASRPQDRQFILSSKKLLLSDSGFYLCAWSVGSYNEQFFGPGTRLTVL.

The V gene is TRBV30, the J gene TRBJ1-4, with D possibly matching TRBD1 (5 bases). Trimming stripped 5 bases from V and 5 bases from J, with 15 bases between. Per the germline V gene, CDR1 is GTSNPN and CDR2 is SVGIG (reference sequence). CDR3 length: 14 residues. CDR3 protein: CAWGPGPPNEKLFF. CDR3 DNA: TGTGCCTGGGGCCCGGGACCGCCGAATGAAAAACTGTTTTTT.

The gene calls are TRBV6-1 and TRBJ1-2; unclear D gene. Germline assignment: CDR1 MNHNS and CDR2 SASEGT. The CDR3 loop spans 14 amino acids. Trimming left V 1 base short and J 3 bases short, with 9 bases between. The CDR3 is CASSEGLGYYGYTF. In DNA form, the CDR3 reads TGTGCCAGCAGTGAAGGTCTGGGCTACTATGGCTACACCTTC.

The gene calls are TRBV9 and TRBJ2-7, with TRBD2 matching over 11 bases. In germline, CDR1 is SGDLS, CDR2 YYNGEE. Trimming cost V 4 bases and J 6 bases; bases outside gene matches: 9. This CDR3 is built from 15 residues. The chain's CDR3 is CASSITSGSPSEQYF. CDR3 sequence (DNA): TGTGCCAGCAGCATTACTAGCGGGAGCCCATCCGAGCAGTACTTC.

The gene calls are TRBV14 and TRBJ1-1; D ambiguous. V was pared by 2 bases and J by 11 bases, with 21 bases between. Germline CDR1 reads SGHDN; CDR2 reads FVKESK. This CDR3 region has 15 residues. The CDR3 reads CASSQFREGSSEAFF. The CDR3 coding sequence is TGTGCCAGCAGCCAATTTAGAGAAGGGTCTTCGGAGGCTTTCTTT.

The rearrangement links TRBV15 to TRBJ2-2, with D maybe TRBD2 (5 bases). Germline V lookup: CDR1 LNHNV, CDR2 YYDKDF (reference sequence). Deletions cut 0 bases from V and 6 bases from J, with 8 bases between. CDR3 size: 14 residues. In DNA, the CDR3 is TGTGCCACCAGCAGAGAGAGGGTCGCCGGGGAGCTGTTTTTT. This codes for CATSRERVAGELFF.

V and J are TRBV11-2 and TRBJ2-1; 14 nucleotides line up with TRBD2. The V gene's germline CDR1 is SGHAT and CDR2 FQNNGV. This CDR3 region has 16 residues. The ends lost 5 bases at V and 7 bases at J; junction bases unmatched: 7. The CDR3 nucleotides read TGTGCCAGCAGCCTGACTAGCGGGGGGGCCGCGAATGAGCAGTTCTTC. Protein sequence: CASSLTSGGAANEQFF. Complete variable domain (other parts from reference TRBV11-2 and TRBJ2-1): EAGVAQSPRYKIIEKRQSVAFWCNPISGHATLYWYQQILGQGPKLLIQFQNNGVVDDSQLPKDRFSAERLKGVDSTLKIQPAKLEDSAVYLCASSLTSGGAANEQFFGPGTRLTVL.

This sequence joins TRBV5-4 and TRBJ1-1, with 7 bases lining up with TRBD1. The J segment lost 3 bases and the V segment lost 2 bases, leaving 4 bases of the junction unmatched. The CDR3 consists of 14 residues. The germline V gene encodes CDR1 SGHNT and CDR2 YYREEE (reference sequence). The CDR3 region is CASSLGGGDTEAFF. The CDR3 DNA follows: TGTGCCAGCAGCTTAGGGGGCGGAGACACTGAAGCTTTCTTT.

The chain links TRBV18 to TRBJ2-1, with D unresolved. The CDR3 loop spans 15 amino acids. Trimming removed 3 bases from V and 5 bases from J, with 14 bases in between. Germline-derived CDR1 and CDR2 are KGHSH and LQKENI. The CDR3 coding sequence is TGTGCCAGCTCACCGCTCGGCTCAGCCGACAATGAGCAGTTCTTC. As protein: CASSPLGSADNEQFF.

This rearrangement joins TRBV19 to TRBJ1-4, with D hard to call. The CDR3 consists of 16 residues. The V and J ends lost 5 bases and 0 bases respectively, with 13 bases between them. Germline assignment: CDR1 LNHDA and CDR2 SQIVND (reference sequence). This chain's CDR3 is CASSVRGSATNEKLFF. In nucleotides, the CDR3 is TGTGCCAGTAGTGTACGTGGGTCTGCAACTAATGAAAAACTGTTTTTT.

The chain combines TRBV27 with TRBJ2-1, with TRBD2 matching 9 bases. V shed 6 bases and J 1 base; nucleotides not matched to a gene: 4. CDR1 is MNHEY, CDR2 SMNVEV, per germline (reference sequence). This CDR3 contains 15 residues. CDR3 sequence: CASRIAGASYNEQFF. CDR3 nucleotides: TGTGCCAGCAGAATAGCGGGAGCGTCCTACAATGAGCAGTTCTTC.

The CDR3, as DNA: TGTGCCAGCAGCGCGGACAGCTATGGCTACACCTTC. Residues: CASSADSYGYTF. The V and J genes are TRBV7-8 and TRBJ1-2; a weak D match, TRBD1 (6 bases). The ends were cut back, 5 bases at V and 4 bases at J, with 8 bases in the middle. From germline, CDR1 is SGHVS and CDR2 FQNEAQ. This CDR3 is built from 12 residues.

This chain links TRBV6-6 with TRBJ1-2; D is undetermined. The V gene's germline CDR1 is MNHNY and CDR2 SVGAGI (reference sequence). V lost 5 bases and J 5 bases, leaving 12 bases between the germline ends. This CDR3 is 13 amino acids long. DNA for the CDR3: TGTGCCAGCAGTCCCGGGAAGGAATATGGCTACACCTTC. This translates into CASSPGKEYGYTF.

V is TRBV24-1 and J is TRBJ2-1, with D unresolved. CDR3 length: 14 amino acids. The V gene's germline CDR1 is KGHDR and CDR2 SFDVKD. V dropped 5 bases and J dropped 9 bases, with 16 bases sitting between them. The CDR3 DNA is TGTGCCACCAGTGCCCCGGGCACTTCAGGTGAGCAGTTCTTC. Translated, it gives CATSAPGTSGEQFF.

V and J are TRBV6-5 and TRBJ1-1; D is unclear. CDR1 and CDR2 (germline): MNHEY, SVGAGI. The CDR3 length is 13 residues. V lost 11 bases and J lost 0, with 13 bases in between. The DNA of the CDR3 is TGTGCCTCGCGAGGTTTCATGAACACTGAAGCTTTCTTT. Its protein is CASRGFMNTEAFF.

This rearrangement joins TRBV30 to TRBJ1-6; tentative D call: TRBD1 (5 bases). Trimming cost V 0 bases and J 10 bases, with 13 bases left between them. From germline, CDR1 is GTSNPN and CDR2 SVGIG (reference sequence). The CDR3 is 14 amino acids. The CDR3 loop is CAWSVPGRWSPLHF. The CDR3 bases are TGTGCCTGGAGTGTCCCAGGGAGGTGGTCACCCCTCCACTTT.

This chain connects TRBV19 to TRBJ2-1; 13 nucleotides line up with TRBD2. The CDR3 is made up of 16 amino acids. CDR1 and CDR2 from the germline V gene are LNHDA and SQIVND (reference sequence). J gave up 4 bases and V 4 bases, and 4 bases lay outside the gene matches. The CDR3, as DNA: TGTGCCAGTAGTAAACTAGCGGGAGGGCTATACAATGAGCAGTTCTTC. This codes for CASSKLAGGLYNEQFF. Full variable domain (remainder filled in from reference TRBV19 and TRBJ2-1): DGGITQSPKYLFRKEGQNVTLSCEQNLNHDAMYWYRQDPGQGLRLIYYSQIVNDFQKGDIAEGYSVSREKKESFPLTVTSAQKNPTAFYLCASSKLAGGLYNEQFFGPGTRLTVL.

This chain joins TRBV5-1 and TRBJ2-2; 10 bases map to TRBD1. This CDR3 has 14 residues. Germline lookup yields CDR1 SGHRS and CDR2 YFSETQ. The J segment lost 7 bases and the V segment lost 4 bases, leaving 4 bases of the junction unmatched. The CDR3 protein is CASSAGQGVGELFF. The CDR3 DNA follows: TGCGCCAGCAGCGCCGGACAGGGGGTCGGGGAGCTGTTTTTT.

This clone was detected once. The chain joins TRBV4-1 to TRBJ1-1; possibly TRBD1 for D (6 bases). The CDR3 loop spans 12 amino acids. V was clipped by 4 bases and J by 6 bases, with 9 bases between them. The V gene's germline CDR1 is MGHRA and CDR2 YSYEKL. The CDR3 region is CASSPGGPEAFF. CDR3 sequence (DNA): TGCGCCAGCAGCCCCGGGGGGCCTGAAGCTTTCTTT.

The chain couples TRBV3-1 (or the pseudogene TRBV3-2) to TRBJ1-4, with D unclear. CDR1 and CDR2 from the germline V gene are LGHDT and YNNKEL (reference sequence). Trimming took off 4 bases at V and 5 bases at J, with 17 bases between the two ends. This CDR3 spans 16 amino acids. The CDR3 region has the DNA TGTGCCAGCAGCCCCCCGCATTCGGTGCCCAATGAAAAACTGTTTTTT. Its translation is CASSPPHSVPNEKLFF.

The chain employs TRBV7-3 and TRBJ2-2; D ambiguous. V lost 5 bases and J lost 0, with 7 bases in between. The CDR3 extends over 14 amino acids. Germline-derived CDR1 and CDR2 are SGHTA and FQGTGA. The CDR3 coding sequence is TGTGCCAGCAGCCAGTTCGCGAACACCGGGGAGCTGTTTTTT. Translated: CASSQFANTGELFF.

The rearrangement uses TRBV7-8 and TRBJ1-2; TRBD1 is a possible D gene (5 bases). The CDR3 loop spans 16 amino acids. V gave up 2 bases and J gave up 4 bases, with 17 bases separating them. Germline CDR1 and CDR2: SGHVS and FQNEAQ. In DNA form, the CDR3 reads TGTGCCAGCAGCTTAACCGGGACCCTTAGTAGCTATGGCTACACCTTC. Encoded protein: CASSLTGTLSSYGYTF.